This entry describes one T cell receptor beta chain. Antigen specificity is unknown. Vbeta (60) and Jbeta (13) primers were used in the PCR. Here immunoSEQ multiplex PCR was the method, and the copy in TCRdb shows in-frame clones only, minus some. The top ten clones hold 5.5% to 7% of a sample with under 150,000 clones, 81% of them seen once. These data originate in a study of cytomegalovirus exposure and HLA in healthy donors. Germline lookup yields CDR1 SEHNR and CDR2 FQNEAQ (reference sequence). Trimming removed 10 bases from V and 2 bases from J; junction bases left unmatched: 10. The CDR3 runs 14 residues. The study's findings and limits: Earlier results showed most TCR beta V segments being productive about 87% or about 30% of the time. Most TCR sequences were rare, but some public TCRs occurred in many donors. Common viral pathogens seemed, in a later analysis, to connect with several of the most significant clusters.

The sample was PBMCs. The receptor's source is a woman in her thirties or forties in good health and CMV-seropositive. The chain uses TRBV7-9 and TRBJ1-1; 7 bases line up with TRBD1. The CDR3 protein is CATSPGQYNTEAFF. As DNA, the CDR3 is TGTGCCACCTCGCCGGGACAGTATAACACTGAAGCTTTCTTT.